This T cell receptor beta chain originates from a study of shared clonotypes between healthy human individuals. Whole-study results and caveats: Naive subsets typically showed greater estimated richness than memory subsets.

Per germline, CDR1 SGHRS and CDR2 YFSETQ. CDR3 length: 14 residues. J gave up 4 bases and V 0 bases, and 3 bases lay outside the gene matches. This clone showed up just once. The antigen remains unidentified. Clones were read by immunoSEQ multiplex PCR, and TCRdb kept only the in-frame ones, dropping some. The table lists about 1 million clones, 65% to 80% of them singletons, with approximately 1.5% in the top ten. Sequenced material: memory CD4+ T cells sorted from blood. The sample's subset: CD45RA-negative fraction. This chain connects TRBV5-1 to TRBJ2-5; 7 bases map to TRBD2. The sequence was obtained from a man aged 18 to 35 in good health. CDR3 in amino acids: CASSLGWEGETQYF. The CDR3 region has the DNA TGCGCCAGCAGCTTGGGATGGGAGGGAGAGACCCAGTACTTC.